The 3 T cell receptor beta chains listed next were all sequenced from one sample in a study of T cell changes during pregnancy in multiple sclerosis. Repertoires were generated with immunoSEQ multiplex PCR, while TCRdb's copy carries only in-frame clones and drops some. The sample records 30,000 to 45,000 clones, about 92% being singletons. The source material was CD8+ T cells from peripheral blood mononuclear cells, sampled before pregnancy. These receptors all stem from a female donor with multiple sclerosis, enrolled in a pregnancy study.

This clone was detected once. The genes are TRBV6-5 and TRBJ2-5, with D possibly being TRBD1 (5 bases). CDR1 is MNHEY and CDR2 is SVGAGI in the germline V gene. V was trimmed by 6 bases and J by 3 bases, leaving 11 bases between them. The CDR3 contains 13 residues. CDR3 coding DNA: TGTGCCAGCAGGCAAACAGGAGAAGAGACCCAGTACTTC. Its translation is CASRQTGEETQYF.

The V gene is TRBV6-1, the J gene TRBJ1-1; TRBD1 might be the D (5 bases). Trimming took 6 bases from V and 1 from J, leaving 12 bases between them. CDR3 size: 14 residues. Germline values: CDR1 MNHNS, CDR2 SASEGT. CDR3 region: CASSGEGPNTEAFF. CDR3 bases: TGTGCCAGCAGCGGGGAGGGACCGAACACTGAAGCTTTCTTT.

This chain connects TRBV6-5 to TRBJ2-7; D may be TRBD2 (6 bases). Trimming left V 0 bases short and J 9 bases short, with 18 bases between. The CDR3 runs to 15 residues. Germline V CDR1 and CDR2: MNHEY, SVGAGI. In DNA, the CDR3 is TGTGCCAGCAGTTACTCGGGGGGAAGGAGGTCGTTGCAGTACTTC. Its translation: CASSYSGGRRSLQYF.